Sequencing of this T cell receptor (beta chain) was carried out in a study of blood T cell repertoires in COVID-19 (dated by TCRdb to the early 2020s). Describing the broader study: Samples from collaborators originated in the United States, Italy and Spain and spanned both the acute and convalescent phases of COVID-19. The repertoires were released in a freely available public database intended as a resource for research on the immune response to SARS-CoV-2. HLA class I and class II types, where available, came from metadata supplied by the sample provider rather than from assay-based typing. The prospective study material was composed of cDNA or gDNA derived from T cells, B-cell-depleted T cells, or PBMCs. Subjects who had been exposed to COVID-19, were actively infected with it, or had recovered from it provided the deeply sampled blood TCRbeta repertoires that made up the dataset. Samples were obtained from the ongoing ImmuneRACE study (first 160 participants) and from 950 to 1,500 subjects provided by 6 global collaborators. Nearly every sample came with metadata listing a de-identified subject ID, COVID-19 status, age in years and sex. Results the study describes overall, beyond this receptor: Clinical and demographic metadata were provided uncurated, with the amount varying by source and participant.

The immunoSEQ Assay, a bias-controlled multiplex PCR, was used to amplify TCRbeta CDR3 regions from genomic DNA. On the study's bioinformatics: Within the assay, amplification of reference gene primers was used to estimate how many nucleated cells each sample contained. Sequence reads were collapsed and filtered to measure the absolute abundance of every unique TCRbeta CDR3 rearrangement. For each sample, productive Simpson clonality was calculated as the square root of Simpson's diversity index over productive rearrangements. In its TCRdb copy, this immuneACCESS table keeps in-frame sequences only and misses some clones. Where compared with another copy, unresolved V genes explain less than half of these, and the others have no known cause. V, J and clone size derive from that table, while D and trimming were established from the DNA sequence. Across this sample there are some 270,000 clones, with 85% seen only once. The top ten clonotypes cover over 7.5% of the sample.

Participants in the prospective study were enrolled through a virtual design, were aged roughly 18 to 100 years, and lived in fewer than 30 United States geographic areas. In the prospective study, participants were assigned to cohorts based on the clinical history participants reported in a screening survey and a study questionnaire. In the prospective study, whole blood, serum and a nasopharyngeal or oropharyngeal swab were collected from each participant by mobile phlebotomists. Over an approximately two-month period, participants in the prospective study had the option of providing additional blood draws and questionnaires. Blood samples from the prospective study were shipped frozen or at room temperature prior to DNA extraction. A word on this clone: The antigen it recognizes is unknown. There are no base qualities to consult, and no much larger clone falls within one base.

The germline V gene supplies CDR1 MNHNS and CDR2 SASEGT. The CDR3 goes from the cysteine to the phenylalanine over 17 residues. Left in the record is the CDR3 DNA by itself, 51 bases read in frame from the first base. Relative to germline, V is missing 1 base and J is missing 2 bases, with 7 bases of the junction outside any gene match. The rearrangement joined TRBV6-1 to TRBJ2-1, and 8 junctional nucleotides match TRBD1. This TCR was recovered from a woman aged 45 to 65 with acute COVID-19. The sequencing input was PBMCs or T cells enriched from blood (not recorded which). The DNA reads as follows: TGTGCCAGCAGTGAAGGCGGACAGGGTTTAACCTACAATGAGCAGTTCTTC. This yields the protein CASSEGGQGLTYNEQFF.